The 21 T cell receptor beta chains reported below all come from one sample, sequenced in a study of OX40 agonist ivuxolimab in advanced cancers. The protocol was immunoSEQ multiplex PCR, while the TCRdb copy is restricted to in-frame clones and leaves out a portion. The sample lists around 25,000 clones, more than 80% seen once, with approximately 16% in the top ten. Here the sequenced sample was CD4+ or CD8+ T cells sorted from blood, taken in a trial of the OX40 agonist ivuxolimab. The receptors here all came from an adult with an advanced solid tumor such as melanoma, head and neck, liver or kidney cancer.

V and J are TRBV7-2 and TRBJ2-7; 10 nucleotides align to TRBD2. CDR3 length: 17 residues. V dropped 1 base and J dropped 11; count of bases not matched to a gene: 17. Germline CDR1 reads SGHTA; CDR2 reads FQGNSA. CDR3 in DNA: TGTGCCAGCAGCTTAGATGATCTAGCGGGGGTAAGCGGAGTTGAGTACTTC. As protein: CASSLDDLAGVSGVEYF.

CDR3 DNA: TGTGCCAGCAGCCCCCTAGGTCGGAGCTCCTACAATGAGCAGTTCTTC. This translates into CASSPLGRSSYNEQFF. The chain links TRBV7-3 to TRBJ2-1; D remains unclear. Germline lookup yields CDR1 SGHTA and CDR2 FQGTGA. The CDR3 length is 16 residues. Trimming stripped 5 bases from V and 0 bases from J, with 14 bases between.

V gene TRBV13 combines with J gene TRBJ2-7, with 9 positions matching TRBD2. Germline values: CDR1 PRHDT, CDR2 FYEKMQ (reference sequence). The CDR3 is 15 residues long. The ends lost 1 base at V and 6 bases at J; junction bases unmatched: 7. The CDR3 nucleotides are TGTGCCAGCAGCTTAGAATTAGCGGGAGACCGCGAGCAGTACTTC. It yields the protein CASSLELAGDREQYF.

The chain joins TRBV18 to TRBJ1-1; tentatively, D is TRBD1 (6 bases). CDR1 is KGHSH, CDR2 LQKENI, per germline. The V and J ends lost 4 bases and 3 bases respectively, with 9 bases between them. The CDR3 runs 13 residues. CDR3 sequence reads: CASSLQGYTEAFF. CDR3 DNA sequence: TGTGCCAGCTCACTACAGGGCTACACTGAAGCTTTCTTT.

This clone has more than one count but fewer than ten. This chain uses TRBV27 with TRBJ1-6; 7 bases are a match to TRBD1. The CDR3 totals 13 residues. Germline CDR1 reads MNHEY; CDR2 reads SMNVEV (reference sequence). V lost 10 bases, J lost 9 bases, and 9 bases stayed unmatched. CDR3 protein: CATQTGAASPLHF. The CDR3, as DNA: TGTGCCACCCAAACAGGGGCGGCTTCACCCCTCCACTTT.

The chain combines TRBV5-4 with TRBJ1-2, with D maybe TRBD1 (6 bases). This CDR3 has 14 amino acids. V was trimmed by 0 bases and J by 8 bases, leaving 14 bases between them. Germline V CDR1 and CDR2: SGHNT, YYREEE (reference sequence). CDR3 DNA sequence: TGTGCCAGCAGCTTGGAGGGGGTTACCAGCGGCTACACCTTC. Its protein product is CASSLEGVTSGYTF.

V and J are TRBV7-6 and TRBJ2-5; 13 bases agree with TRBD2. V lost 5 bases to trimming and J lost 7 bases; unmatched junction nucleotides: 10. The CDR3 length is 16 residues. Germline V gives CDR1 SGHVS, CDR2 FNYEAQ. In nucleotides, the CDR3 is TGTGCCAGCAGCCCCCTCGGGACTAGCGGGATGGGGACCCAGTACTTC. Its protein is CASSPLGTSGMGTQYF.

CDR3 in amino acids: CASSLFNSGKETQYF. Here the CDR3 DNA reads TGTGCCAGCAGTTTATTTAATAGCGGAAAAGAGACCCAGTACTTC. V and J are TRBV27 and TRBJ2-5, with D possibly being TRBD2 (6 bases). Per the germline V gene, CDR1 is MNHEY and CDR2 is SMNVEV (reference sequence). This CDR3 has 15 residues. V dropped 1 base and J dropped 3 bases, with 12 bases sitting between them.

This sequence joins TRBV7-2 and TRBJ1-3; a possible D gene is TRBD1 (6 bases). The ends were cut back, 5 bases at V and 0 bases at J, with 8 bases in the middle. The CDR3 covers 14 residues. Germline V gene lookup returns CDR1 SGHTA and CDR2 FQGNSA. CDR3 DNA: TGTGCCAGCAGCCCGGGACACTCTGGAAACACCATATATTTT. Translation: CASSPGHSGNTIYF. Using reference TRBV7-2 and TRBJ1-3 for the parts outside the CDR3, the full variable domain is GAGVSQSPSNKVTEKGKDVELRCDPISGHTALYWYRQSLGQGLEFLIYFQGNSAPDKSGLPSDRFSAERTGGSVSTLTIQRTQQEDSAVYLCASSPGHSGNTIYFGEGSWLTVV.

The chain has TRBV5-1 and TRBJ1-3; D may be TRBD1 (5 bases). The V gene's germline CDR1 is SGHRS and CDR2 YFSETQ. V lost 0 bases and J 7 bases, leaving 23 bases between the germline ends. This CDR3 comprises 18 residues. The CDR3 nucleotides are TGCGCCAGCAGCTTGGCTCCGTCGCGGGACGGTGGAGGGAACACCATATATTTT. It encodes CASSLAPSRDGGGNTIYF. The complete variable domain, with remaining parts taken from reference TRBV5-1 and TRBJ1-3, reads KAGVTQTPRYLIKTRGQQVTLSCSPISGHRSVSWYQQTPGQGLQFLFEYFSETQRNKGNFPGRFSGRQFSNSRSEMNVSTLELGDSALYLCASSLAPSRDGGGNTIYFGEGSWLTVV.

This clone appeared a few times. The chain recombines TRBV25-1 with TRBJ1-4; 7 bases line up with TRBD1. The germline V gene has CDR1 MGHDK and CDR2 SYGVNS. The V segment lost 1 base and the J segment 4 bases; nucleotides outside the gene matches: 3. The CDR3 consists of 15 residues. CDR3 nucleotides: TGTGCCAGCAGTGAATTGGCAGGGGGTAATGAAAAACTGTTTTTT. This gives the protein CASSELAGGNEKLFF.

J is TRBJ1-1 and V is TRBV4-1; a possible D gene is TRBD1 (5 bases). Trimming took off 4 bases at V and 0 bases at J, with 9 bases between the two ends. CDR1 and CDR2 (germline): MGHRA, YSYEKL. The CDR3 has 14 amino acids. The CDR3, as DNA: TGCGCCAGCAGCCCCAGGGCCCTGAACACTGAAGCTTTCTTT. Translating gives CASSPRALNTEAFF.

This chain uses TRBV5-1 with TRBJ1-1; D remains ambiguous. The CDR3 length is 12 residues. CDR1 is SGHRS and CDR2 is YFSETQ in the germline V gene. V was cut by 0 bases and J by 5 bases, with 5 bases left in between. CDR3 bases: TGCGCCAGCAGCTTGGTAGAAACTGAAGCTTTCTTT. Amino acid sequence: CASSLVETEAFF.

The J gene is TRBJ2-7, the V gene TRBV7-2; 7 bases are a match to TRBD2. V shed 5 bases, J shed 8 bases, and the junction held 15 bases outside the gene matches. Germline V gene sequence: CDR1 SGHTA, CDR2 FQGNSA. This CDR3 has 15 residues. Here the CDR3 reads CASSIGGGLPTQQYF. The CDR3 DNA sequence: TGTGCCAGCAGCATTGGCGGGGGACTACCCACTCAGCAGTACTTC. Together with reference TRBV7-2 and TRBJ2-7, the CDR3 gives the full variable domain: GAGVSQSPSNKVTEKGKDVELRCDPISGHTALYWYRQSLGQGLEFLIYFQGNSAPDKSGLPSDRFSAERTGGSVSTLTIQRTQQEDSAVYLCASSIGGGLPTQQYFGPGTRLTVT.

The chain has TRBV25-1 and TRBJ2-2; D might be TRBD2 (6 bases). V was trimmed by 8 bases and J by 6 bases, leaving 19 bases between them. The germline gives CDR1 MGHDK, CDR2 SYGVNS. The CDR3 is 15 residues long. The chain's CDR3 is CASRNSGASAGELFF. CDR3 coding DNA: TGTGCCAGCCGGAATAGCGGAGCGTCCGCCGGGGAGCTGTTTTTT. The variable domain in full, with the rest retrieved from reference TRBV25-1 and TRBJ2-2, is EADIYQTPRYLVIGTGKKITLECSQTMGHDKMYWYQQDPGMELHLIHYSYGVNSTEKGDLSSESTVSRIRTEHFPLTLESARPSHTSQYLCASRNSGASAGELFFGEGSRLTVL.

V usage is TRBV9 and J usage is TRBJ2-7; D is possibly TRBD1 or TRBD2 (7 bases each). This CDR3 spans 15 amino acids. Trimming left V 4 bases short and J 2 bases short, with 16 bases between. In germline, CDR1 is SGDLS, CDR2 YYNGEE. The DNA for the CDR3 is TGTGCCAGCAGCCCAGGGGGGGACAGACCCTACGAGCAGTACTTC. Residues: CASSPGGDRPYEQYF.

DNA for the CDR3: TGTGCCAGCAGCCCAACGGGGCTCGATACGCAGTATTTT. This codes for CASSPTGLDTQYF. The gene calls are TRBV11-2 and TRBJ2-3, with D perhaps TRBD1 or TRBD2 (5 bases each). This CDR3 comprises 13 residues. Trimming took 5 bases from V and 6 from J, leaving 12 bases between them. CDR1 and CDR2 from the germline V gene are SGHAT and FQNNGV.

The sample holds one count of this clone. This chain connects TRBV4-3 to TRBJ2-7; either TRBD1 or TRBD2 may fit D (5 bases each). This CDR3 has 16 amino acids. Looked up from germline, CDR1 is LGHNA and CDR2 is YSLEER. V shed 0 bases and J shed 2 bases, with 14 bases lying between them. The CDR3 DNA follows: TGCGCCAGCAGCCAAGATCGGGGCGGGCCAGCCTACGAGCAGTACTTC. Its translation: CASSQDRGGPAYEQYF.

V is TRBV5-1 and J is TRBJ2-2, with a possible D match to TRBD1 (5 bases). The germline gives CDR1 SGHRS, CDR2 YFSETQ. Trimming left V 4 bases short and J 5 bases short, with 12 bases between. The CDR3 is 14 residues long. The CDR3 DNA follows: TGCGCCAGCAGCACACGACAGAGAACCGGGGAGCTGTTTTTT. It encodes CASSTRQRTGELFF.

The J gene is TRBJ2-5, the V gene TRBV5-1, with TRBD2 matching 14 bases. The CDR3 runs to 16 residues. V was clipped by 2 bases and J by 3 bases; unmatched bases: 3. Germline V gene lookup returns CDR1 SGHRS and CDR2 YFSETQ. CDR3 protein: CASSFGTSGGKETQYF. CDR3 DNA: TGCGCCAGCAGCTTCGGGACTAGCGGGGGAAAAGAGACCCAGTACTTC.

This clone has a handful of counts. V is TRBV9 and J is TRBJ2-3; D uncertain. Trimming left V 4 bases short and J 5 bases short, with 11 bases between. This CDR3 region has 13 residues. The germline gives CDR1 SGDLS, CDR2 YYNGEE. In DNA form, the CDR3 reads TGTGCCAGCAGCCTCGGAGTTGTAGATACGCAGTATTTT. It encodes CASSLGVVDTQYF.